One and the same sample provided the 6 T cell receptor beta chains below, sequenced in a study of blood T cell repertoires in COVID-19. TCRdb's table, derived via immunoSEQ multiplex PCR, lists solely in-frame clones and lacks some. The sample contains roughly 160,000 clones, roughly 83% of which appear only once. Material for sequencing was peripheral blood. These receptors were obtained from a woman aged 60-75 years with acute or convalescent COVID-19.

A few counts support this clone. The gene calls are TRBV28 and TRBJ1-5; D is uncertain. Germline V gene sequence: CDR1 MDHEN, CDR2 SYDVKM. The V gene lost 2 bases and the J gene lost 6 bases, with 11 bases spanning the gap. The CDR3 runs to 14 residues. The CDR3 nucleotides are TGTGCCAGCAGTTTAGTCCGGGGAGGTCAGCCCCAGCATTTT. Translating gives CASSLVRGGQPQHF.

This rearrangement joins TRBV7-9 to TRBJ1-6; 8 nucleotides match TRBD1. This CDR3 comprises 15 residues. The J segment lost 10 bases and the V segment lost 1 base, leaving 6 bases of the junction unmatched. CDR1 and CDR2 from the germline V gene are SEHNR and FQNEAQ (reference sequence). The CDR3 region is CASSLGGQGRSPLHF. The DNA of the CDR3 is TGTGCCAGCAGCTTAGGTGGACAGGGAAGGTCACCCCTCCACTTT.

This clone was counted a single time. J is TRBJ2-2 and V is TRBV5-1, with TRBD1 matching over 7 bases. CDR1 and CDR2 (germline): SGHRS, YFSETQ. CDR3 length: 16 residues. V trimming: 1 base; J trimming: 0 bases; junction bases outside the gene matches: 3. The CDR3 DNA sequence: TGCGCCAGCAGCTTGCAAGGACAGGCGAACACCGGGGAGCTGTTTTTT. As protein: CASSLQGQANTGELFF.

The V gene is TRBV10-1, the J gene TRBJ1-1; possibly TRBD1 for D (5 bases). Germline lookup yields CDR1 WNHNN and CDR2 SYGVQD (reference sequence). The germline V and J ends were trimmed by 0 bases and 4 bases, with 12 bases remaining between them. The CDR3 totals 15 residues. The CDR3 loop reads CASSESSGRTTEAFF. CDR3 sequence (DNA): TGCGCCAGCAGTGAGTCATCAGGGCGGACCACTGAAGCTTTCTTT.

The V call is TRBV6-5, the J call TRBJ1-1, with no clear D. The CDR3 runs to 14 residues. The V end lost 0 bases, the J end lost 1 base, and 6 bases lay between the germline ends. Germline CDR1 is MNHEY and CDR2 is SVGAGI. CDR3: CASSYSEGNTEAFF. CDR3 nucleotides: TGTGCCAGCAGTTACTCTGAGGGGAACACTGAAGCTTTCTTT.

This clone has just a few counts. V usage is TRBV15 and J usage is TRBJ1-3; a weak D match, TRBD1 (5 bases). Germline V gene lookup returns CDR1 LNHNV and CDR2 YYDKDF (reference sequence). The CDR3 has 15 residues. V lost 2 bases, J lost 2 bases, and 10 bases lay in between. This chain's CDR3 is CATSRRGTTGNTIYF. CDR3 in DNA: TGTGCCACCAGCAGACGAGGGACTACTGGAAACACCATATATTTT.